One and the same sample provided the 29 T cell receptor beta chains below, sequenced in a study of blood T cell repertoires in COVID-19. TCRdb's copy holds only in-frame clones and misses some; the assay was immunoSEQ multiplex PCR. The sample carries 100,000 to 150,000 clones, about four fifths recorded once. The sequencing input was peripheral blood. These receptors were taken from a man aged 55-75 years with acute or convalescent COVID-19.

This rearrangement joins TRBV24-1 to TRBJ2-7; D possibly corresponds to TRBD2 (6 bases). V was trimmed by 2 bases and J by 5 bases, leaving 12 bases between them. Germline V lookup: CDR1 KGHDR, CDR2 SFDVKD. This CDR3 comprises 14 residues. The CDR3 reads CATSDSGRTNEQYF. The CDR3 DNA sequence: TGTGCCACCAGTGATTCGGGGAGGACGAACGAGCAGTACTTC.

The J gene is TRBJ1-3, the V gene TRBV9; a weak D match, TRBD1 (6 bases). CDR3 length equals 17 residues. V was shortened by 3 bases and J by 11 bases, with 27 bases between the two germline ends. From germline, CDR1 is SGDLS and CDR2 YYNGEE. CDR3 amino acids: CASSAQHGQGTIGAIYF. The CDR3 nucleotides are TGTGCCAGCAGCGCTCAACACGGGCAGGGGACCATTGGGGCCATATATTTT.

This clone was observed a single time. The chain uses TRBV6-5 and TRBJ2-1; TRBD2 agrees at 8 bases. Germline-derived CDR1 and CDR2 are MNHEY and SVGAGI. CDR3 length: 15 residues. V was clipped by 6 bases and J by 4 bases; unmatched bases: 8. CDR3 DNA: TGTGCCAGCAGCGCGGGGGGATACCATTACAATGAGCAGTTCTTC. It encodes CASSAGGYHYNEQFF.

This chain connects TRBV18 to TRBJ2-1; 11 positions match TRBD2. The J segment lost 9 bases and the V segment lost 0 bases, leaving 1 base of the junction unmatched. Germline V gene data show CDR1 as KGHSH and CDR2 as LQKENI. This CDR3 comprises 14 residues. As DNA, the CDR3 is TGTGCCAGCTCACCACCTAGCGGGAGGGGTGAGCAGTTCTTC. Its translation is CASSPPSGRGEQFF.

DNA of the CDR3: TGTGCCAGCAGCCCGATGCGAGAGACCCAGTACTTC. Translated: CASSPMRETQYF. The V and J genes are TRBV7-2 and TRBJ2-5; D is uncertain. The CDR3 is 12 residues long. Per the germline V gene, CDR1 is SGHTA and CDR2 is FQGNSA. Deletions cut 5 bases from V and 4 bases from J, with 8 bases between. Using reference TRBV7-2 and TRBJ2-5 for the parts outside the CDR3, the full variable domain is GAGVSQSPSNKVTEKGKDVELRCDPISGHTALYWYRQSLGQGLEFLIYFQGNSAPDKSGLPSDRFSAERTGGSVSTLTIQRTQQEDSAVYLCASSPMRETQYFGPGTRLLVL.

This clone appeared a few times. V gene TRBV10-3 combines with J gene TRBJ2-5; possible D gene TRBD1, 6 bases. CDR1 and CDR2 (germline): ENHRY, SYGVKD. The CDR3 contains 15 residues. V was trimmed by 2 bases and J by 3 bases, leaving 13 bases between them. In DNA form, the CDR3 reads TGTGCCATCAGTGAGGGGCAGGGGTCAAAAGAGACCCAGTACTTC. Translated: CAISEGQGSKETQYF.

The chain employs TRBV5-1 and TRBJ2-1; D is uncertain. Per germline, CDR1 SGHRS and CDR2 YFSETQ. The CDR3 is 14 residues long. The germline V and J ends were trimmed by 0 bases and 5 bases, with 9 bases remaining between them. The CDR3 spells CASSLGPDNNEQFF. The CDR3 region has the DNA TGCGCCAGCAGCTTGGGGCCCGATAACAATGAGCAGTTCTTC. Looking up the rest from reference TRBV5-1 and TRBJ2-1 gives the full variable domain: KAGVTQTPRYLIKTRGQQVTLSCSPISGHRSVSWYQQTPGQGLQFLFEYFSETQRNKGNFPGRFSGRQFSNSRSEMNVSTLELGDSALYLCASSLGPDNNEQFFGPGTRLTVL.

This chain joins TRBV30 and TRBJ2-1; TRBD2 matches at 13 bases. CDR3 length: 14 residues. Per the germline V gene, CDR1 is GTSNPN and CDR2 is SVGIG (reference sequence). The ends lost 3 bases at V and 9 bases at J; junction bases unmatched: 5. CDR3 DNA sequence: TGTGCCTGGAGGACTAGCGGGAGGTCCGGTGAGCAGTTCTTC. Translated, it gives CAWRTSGRSGEQFF.

V is TRBV9 and J is TRBJ2-2; D may be TRBD2 (5 bases). The V gene's germline CDR1 is SGDLS and CDR2 YYNGEE. This CDR3 spans 17 amino acids. V lost 0 bases, J lost 3 bases, and 15 bases lay in between. CDR3 bases: TGTGCCAGCAGCGTAGGAGGCTCAGCGGACGACACCGGGGAGCTGTTTTTT. Its translation: CASSVGGSADDTGELFF.

Remarks on this clone: Additional DNA sequences in this sample encode the identical CDR3. The chain links TRBV5-1 to TRBJ2-1, with TRBD1 matching 8 bases. Trimming at V came to 0 bases and at J to 7 bases, leaving 6 bases not matched to a gene. CDR1 is SGHRS and CDR2 is YFSETQ in the germline V gene. This CDR3 comprises 15 residues. CDR3 amino acids: CASSLVPGQENEQFF. The CDR3 DNA reads TGCGCCAGCAGCTTGGTCCCGGGACAGGAGAATGAGCAGTTCTTC. Full variable domain (rest looked up from reference TRBV5-1 and TRBJ2-1): KAGVTQTPRYLIKTRGQQVTLSCSPISGHRSVSWYQQTPGQGLQFLFEYFSETQRNKGNFPGRFSGRQFSNSRSEMNVSTLELGDSALYLCASSLVPGQENEQFFGPGTRLTVL.

The rearrangement joins TRBV28 to TRBJ1-1; the D is unclear. The CDR3 covers 17 residues. The germline gives CDR1 MDHEN, CDR2 SYDVKM. The V and J ends lost 1 base and 5 bases respectively, with 20 bases between them. The CDR3 DNA reads as TGTGCCAGCAGTTTATCCCCTGGAGCGGGTGGAAGGACTGAAGCTTTCTTT. It specifies CASSLSPGAGGRTEAFF.

V is TRBV6-4 and J is TRBJ1-1, with D hard to call. Germline V gene lookup returns CDR1 MRHNA and CDR2 SNTAGT. Trimming removed 5 bases at V and 3 bases at J, with 13 bases between. This CDR3 is 14 amino acids long. In DNA form, the CDR3 reads TGTGCCAGCAGTTTAAACCCCTCGGACACTGAAGCTTTCTTT. Translating gives CASSLNPSDTEAFF.

The chain joins TRBV11-2 to TRBJ2-3, with 12 bases that match TRBD2. Germline V lookup: CDR1 SGHAT, CDR2 FQNNGV. The trim removed 5 bases at V and 3 bases at J, leaving 6 bases unmatched. This CDR3 has 16 amino acids. CDR3 nucleotides: TGTGCCAGCAGCCGCCGGACTAGCGGGACTACAGATACGCAGTATTTT. Translated, it gives CASSRRTSGTTDTQYF.

The chain has TRBV5-1 and TRBJ2-7, with 10 bases that match TRBD1. The CDR3 runs to 17 residues. Germline V CDR1 and CDR2: SGHRS, YFSETQ. The trim removed 0 bases at V and 1 base at J, leaving 7 bases unmatched. In DNA form, the CDR3 reads TGCGCCAGCAGCTTGGGACAGGGGGCAGGAGTTTCCTACGAGCAGTACTTC. Translating gives CASSLGQGAGVSYEQYF.

The rearrangement joins TRBV11-2 to TRBJ2-7, with a possible D match to TRBD2 (5 bases). The CDR3 loop spans 14 amino acids. Deletions cut 3 bases from V and 7 bases from J, with 16 bases between. Germline CDR1 and CDR2: SGHAT and FQNNGV. The CDR3 protein is CASSFTGIEGEQYF. CDR3 coding DNA: TGTGCCAGCAGCTTTACCGGGATCGAAGGGGAGCAGTACTTC.

The V gene is TRBV30, the J gene TRBJ2-3; 8 positions agree with TRBD2. CDR1 is GTSNPN and CDR2 is SVGIG in the germline V gene (reference sequence). This CDR3 has 13 residues. V dropped 0 bases and J dropped 6; count of bases not matched to a gene: 2. The CDR3: CAWSVSGTDTQYF. The CDR3 DNA follows: TGTGCCTGGAGTGTTAGCGGGACCGATACGCAGTATTTT.

The chain joins TRBV5-4 to TRBJ1-2, with TRBD1 matching 12 bases. The CDR3 consists of 13 residues. The germline V gene has CDR1 SGHNT and CDR2 YYREEE (reference sequence). Trimming cost V 3 bases and J 8 bases; bases outside gene matches: 2. CDR3 sequence: CASSWDRGRGYTF. The CDR3 coding sequence is TGTGCCAGCAGCTGGGACAGGGGGCGAGGCTACACCTTC.

V is TRBV11-1 and J is TRBJ1-1; TRBD1 might be the D (5 bases). Germline V gene data show CDR1 as SGHAT and CDR2 as FQDESV (reference sequence). V dropped 6 bases and J dropped 4 bases, with 12 bases sitting between them. CDR3 length equals 13 residues. CDR3 nucleotide sequence: TGTGCCAGCAGTTCGGAGGGGACCACTGAAGCTTTCTTT. Amino acids: CASSSEGTTEAFF.

This clone appeared a few times. The chain recombines TRBV6-2 or TRBV6-3 with TRBJ2-4; 9 nucleotides agree with TRBD1. Germline CDR1 is MNHEY and CDR2 is SVGEGT. The CDR3 length is 20 residues. The ends lost 0 bases at V and 0 bases at J; junction bases unmatched: 12. The CDR3 region is CASSYSPGQGGPLAKNIQYF. The CDR3 DNA follows: TGTGCCAGCAGTTACTCCCCGGGACAGGGAGGACCCCTAGCCAAAAACATTCAGTACTTC.

This chain links TRBV5-6 with TRBJ1-1; D is unresolved. Germline V gene data show CDR1 as SGHDT and CDR2 as YYEEEE. This CDR3 has 14 amino acids. The V and J ends lost 0 bases and 0 bases respectively, with 6 bases between them. The DNA for the CDR3 is TGTGCCAGCAGCTTGGGACGGGTGAACACTGAAGCTTTCTTT. Translation gives CASSLGRVNTEAFF.

The J gene is TRBJ2-1, the V gene TRBV9, with a weak D call TRBD2 (6 bases). The CDR3 runs to 15 residues. Germline V CDR1 and CDR2: SGDLS, YYNGEE. V was trimmed by 4 bases and J by 5 bases, leaving 16 bases between them. The CDR3 region has the DNA TGTGCCAGCAGCCCATTACGGGAGTACAACAATGAGCAGTTCTTC. This encodes CASSPLREYNNEQFF.

The V and J genes are TRBV18 and TRBJ1-5; unclear D gene. Trimming removed 3 bases at V and 3 bases at J, with 12 bases between. The CDR3 is 15 residues long. From germline, CDR1 is KGHSH and CDR2 LQKENI. CDR3 DNA sequence: TGTGCCAGCTCACCCTCGGCGGCCCCCAATCAGCCCCAGCATTTT. It yields the protein CASSPSAAPNQPQHF. The variable domain in full, with the rest retrieved from reference TRBV18 and TRBJ1-5, is NAGVMQNPRHLVRRRGQEARLRCSPMKGHSHVYWYRQLPEEGLKFMVYLQKENIIDESGMPKERFSAEFPKEGPSILRIQQVVRGDSAAYFCASSPSAAPNQPQHFGDGTRLSIL.

This sequence joins TRBV2 and TRBJ1-3, with D tentatively TRBD1 (5 bases). V was trimmed by 2 bases and J by 0 bases, leaving 8 bases between them. Germline values: CDR1 SNHLY, CDR2 FYNNEI. CDR3 length equals 15 residues. CDR3 bases: TGTGCCAGCAGTGAAAGGGGAAGCTCTGGAAACACCATATATTTT. It codes for CASSERGSSGNTIYF. The whole variable domain, remainder taken from reference TRBV2 and TRBJ1-3, is EPEVTQTPSHQVTQMGQEVILRCVPISNHLYFYWYRQILGQKVEFLVSFYNNEISEKSEIFDDQFSVERPDGSNFTLKIRSTKLEDSAMYFCASSERGSSGNTIYFGEGSWLTVV.

V and J are TRBV4-1 and TRBJ2-1; 7 bases align to TRBD2. CDR1 and CDR2 (germline): MGHRA, YSYEKL. The CDR3 runs 16 residues. After removal of 3 bases from V and 4 bases from J, the junction contained 9 bases not matched to a gene. The CDR3 coding sequence is TGCGCCAGCAGCCAGGCCGGGGGGATCTTGTACAATGAGCAGTTCTTC. It codes for CASSQAGGILYNEQFF.

V and J are TRBV20-1 and TRBJ2-7, with 12 nucleotides matching TRBD2. Germline V CDR1 and CDR2: DFQATT, SNEGSKA (reference sequence). V gave up 3 bases and J gave up 4 bases; unmatched junction bases: 10. The CDR3 has 16 residues. This CDR3 is CSASFPGLAGQYEQYF. As DNA, the CDR3 is TGCAGTGCTAGTTTCCCGGGACTAGCGGGCCAATACGAGCAGTACTTC.

This clone was recorded only once. This rearrangement joins TRBV7-9 to TRBJ1-2; 9 positions match TRBD1. The CDR3 length is 13 residues. Germline-derived CDR1 and CDR2 are SEHNR and FQNEAQ (reference sequence). V dropped 5 bases and J dropped 6; count of bases not matched to a gene: 4. Here the CDR3 DNA reads TGTGCCAGCAGCGTAACAGGGGGCGATGGCTACACCTTC. Its protein is CASSVTGGDGYTF.

This chain links TRBV2 with TRBJ1-5, with D unclear. This CDR3 comprises 11 residues. Trimming cost V 8 bases and J 5 bases, with 7 bases left between them. The germline V gene encodes CDR1 SNHLY and CDR2 FYNNEI. The CDR3, as DNA: TGTGCCAGCGGAGGCGATCAGCCCCAGCATTTT. The encoded protein is CASGGDQPQHF.

The V gene is TRBV5-8, the J gene TRBJ2-2; TRBD1 might be the D (5 bases). The V gene lost 4 bases and the J gene lost 6 bases, with 13 bases spanning the gap. Per the germline V gene, CDR1 is SGHTS and CDR2 is YDEGEE. This CDR3 has 14 amino acids. The CDR3 here is CASSSQWGSGELFF. CDR3 coding DNA: TGTGCCAGCAGCAGCCAGTGGGGCTCCGGGGAGCTGTTTTTT.

A few counts support this clone. V usage is TRBV7-9 and J usage is TRBJ2-1, with 7 nucleotides matching TRBD2. The germline V gene has CDR1 SEHNR and CDR2 FQNEAQ (reference sequence). This CDR3 spans 16 amino acids. The junction had 8 bases not matched to a gene; V was cut back by 6 bases and J by 0 bases. The CDR3 loop reads CASRSLRGSSYNEQFF. The DNA of the CDR3 is TGTGCCAGCAGGTCTTTGCGGGGGAGCTCCTACAATGAGCAGTTCTTC.